This TCR beta chain was sequenced in a study of cytomegalovirus exposure and HLA in healthy donors. Study results and caveats: Later analysis identified several of the most significant clusters that appeared linked to common viral pathogens. Accurate prediction of HLA-A and HLA-B alleles (for most subjects) was reportedly achieved from TCR beta sequences. Across donors, sequencing depth was assumed by presence/absence analyses to be roughly uniform.

CDR1 is SGDLS and CDR2 is YYNGEE in the germline V gene. This CDR3 has 17 amino acids. Unmatched junction bases numbered 4, after V lost 0 bases and J lost 2 bases. As concerns this clone: What it binds is not known.

PCR involved 60 Vbeta and 13 Jbeta primers. Method: immunoSEQ multiplex PCR; TCRdb's copy keeps in-frame clones and lacks some. This table holds 85,000 to 90,000 clones, about 75% found once. Material: PBMCs. The chain is built from TRBV9 and TRBJ2-6, with TRBD1 matching 8 bases. This receptor was identified in a man in his thirties or forties in good health and CMV-seropositive. CDR3 region: CASSVARGRAGANVLTF. The CDR3 DNA reads as TGTGCCAGCAGCGTAGCCAGGGGGCGCGCTGGGGCCAACGTCCTGACTTTC.